The 15 T cell receptor beta chains below come from one sample, sequenced in a study of shared clonotypes between healthy human individuals. Generated by immunoSEQ multiplex PCR, the TCRdb table keeps only in-frame clones and is missing some. The sample lists 2,500,000 or so clones, 90% to 95% occurring once. Sequencing was carried out using naive CD4+ T cells from PBMCs. Subset described: CD45RA+ positively selected. The receptors shown here come from a young man in good health. Some clones in this sample may be carry-over from other donors' samples.

The genes are TRBV14 and TRBJ2-3; 10 nucleotides match TRBD2. Looked up from germline, CDR1 is SGHDN and CDR2 is FVKESK. The trim removed 4 bases at V and 4 bases at J, leaving 8 bases unmatched. The CDR3 runs 16 residues. The CDR3 spells CASSPGALAGADTQYF. The CDR3 nucleotides are TGTGCCAGCAGCCCGGGGGCTCTAGCGGGAGCAGATACGCAGTATTTT. Filled out from reference TRBV14 and TRBJ2-3, the complete variable domain reads EAGVTQFPSHSVIEKGQTVTLRCDPISGHDNLYWYRRVMGKEIKFLLHFVKESKQDESGMPNNRFLAERTGGTYSTLKVQPAELEDSGVYFCASSPGALAGADTQYFGPGTRLTVL.

The gene calls are TRBV11-2 and TRBJ2-5, with D perhaps matching TRBD1 or TRBD2 (5 bases each). The V gene lost 3 bases and the J gene lost 3 bases, with 11 bases spanning the gap. Germline CDR1 reads SGHAT; CDR2 reads FQNNGV. CDR3 length: 14 amino acids. CDR3 DNA: TGTGCCAGCAGCTTCCGGCTGGGGGAAGAGACCCAGTACTTC. Protein sequence: CASSFRLGEETQYF.

This CDR3 is CAIRGSPNEKLFF. The CDR3 DNA reads as TGTGCCATCAGGGGGTCCCCCAATGAAAAACTGTTTTTT. The rearrangement joins TRBV10-3 to TRBJ1-4; no reliable D call. The V and J ends lost 6 bases and 5 bases respectively, with 10 bases between them. The germline CDR1 and CDR2 sequences are ENHRY and SYGVKD. This CDR3 is built from 13 residues.

With respect to this clone: Within the sample, other DNA sequences also encode this same CDR3. The chain is built from TRBV28 and TRBJ1-5; D is unresolved. V lost 4 bases to trimming and J lost 6 bases, with 7 bases between them. In germline, CDR1 is MDHEN, CDR2 SYDVKM. There are 12 residues in the CDR3. CDR3 sequence (DNA): TGTGCCAGCAGTTCTCCGGGTCAGCCCCAGCATTTT. This sequence encodes CASSSPGQPQHF.

The chain combines TRBV11-2 with TRBJ2-2; weak D call: TRBD1 (6 bases). The CDR3 consists of 14 residues. CDR1 SGHAT and CDR2 FQNNGV come from the germline V gene. V lost 3 bases to trimming and J lost 7 bases, with 12 bases between them. The CDR3 here is CASSLRQVGGELFF. The CDR3 region has the DNA TGTGCCAGCAGCTTGCGACAGGTCGGCGGGGAGCTGTTTTTT.

The gene calls are TRBV5-1 and TRBJ2-3; TRBD2 is a possible D gene (5 bases). V dropped 1 base and J dropped 1 base, with 16 bases sitting between them. The CDR3 consists of 17 residues. Germline V gene data show CDR1 as SGHRS and CDR2 as YFSETQ. CDR3 nucleotide sequence: TGCGCCAGCAGCTTGTACGGTGGGAGCGGCGGCACAGATACGCAGTATTTT. It encodes CASSLYGGSGGTDTQYF.

This rearrangement joins TRBV10-3 to TRBJ2-3; D remains unclear. The germline gives CDR1 ENHRY, CDR2 SYGVKD. The ends were cut back, 7 bases at V and 2 bases at J, with 10 bases in the middle. This CDR3 spans 13 amino acids. In DNA, the CDR3 is TGTGCCATCACCGTGGACGACACAGATACGCAGTATTTT. Its translation is CAITVDDTDTQYF.

CDR3 nucleotides: TGTGCCAGCAGCCCCGACCCGATTGGTGAAGCTTTCTTT. Protein product: CASSPDPIGEAFF. The gene calls are TRBV7-8 and TRBJ1-1; D remains ambiguous. The CDR3 runs to 13 residues. V was shortened by 5 bases and J by 7 bases, with 14 bases between the two germline ends. Per the germline V gene, CDR1 is SGHVS and CDR2 is FQNEAQ.

The chain combines TRBV6-5 with TRBJ2-1, with no clear D. Looked up from germline, CDR1 is MNHEY and CDR2 is SVGAGI. V was cut by 0 bases and J by 4 bases, with 7 bases left in between. There are 14 residues in the CDR3. CDR3: CASSYSRAYNEQFF. DNA of the CDR3: TGTGCCAGCAGTTACTCGAGAGCTTACAATGAGCAGTTCTTC.

This chain links TRBV6-1 with TRBJ2-1, with D possibly being TRBD1 (6 bases). Deletions cut 1 base from V and 2 bases from J, with 15 bases between. This CDR3 has 17 amino acids. Germline-derived CDR1 and CDR2 are MNHNS and SASEGT. For the CDR3, the DNA is TGTGCCAGCAGTGAAGTGTTGCAGGGGTTTCCCTACAATGAGCAGTTCTTC. This encodes CASSEVLQGFPYNEQFF.

This rearrangement joins TRBV5-1 to TRBJ2-5; 7 nucleotides agree with TRBD1. In germline, CDR1 is SGHRS, CDR2 YFSETQ. After removal of 4 bases from V and 0 bases from J, the junction contained 6 bases not matched to a gene. The CDR3 runs 15 residues. CDR3 coding DNA: TGCGCCAGCAGCCATCGGACAGGAGACCAAGAGACCCAGTACTTC. It encodes CASSHRTGDQETQYF.

CDR3 sequence (DNA): TGCGCCAGCAGCTGGGGACTCCTAGCGGGAGGCCTGGTGGATACGCAGTATTTT. Protein sequence: CASSWGLLAGGLVDTQYF. This chain joins TRBV5-1 and TRBJ2-3, with 11 bases aligning to TRBD2. The CDR3 sequence is 18 residues long. The germline CDR1 and CDR2 sequences are SGHRS and YFSETQ. V lost 3 bases to trimming and J lost 6 bases; unmatched junction nucleotides: 15.

This clone appeared once. The V and J genes are TRBV30 and TRBJ1-4; the D gene is possibly TRBD1 (6 bases). CDR1 and CDR2 (germline): GTSNPN, SVGIG (reference sequence). CDR3 length: 14 residues. Trimming shortened V by 4 bases and J by 6 bases, and 15 bases separated the two germline ends. The CDR3 nucleotides are TGTGCCTGGAAGCAACAGGGCGGAGATGAAAAACTGTTTTTT. This gives the protein CAWKQQGGDEKLFF.

This chain uses TRBV20-1 with TRBJ1-3; D not resolved. The V end was cut by 5 bases, the J end by 4 bases, with 6 bases between. Germline CDR1 DFQATT, CDR2 SNEGSKA (reference sequence). The CDR3 runs 11 residues. The CDR3, as DNA: TGCAGTGCTGCGGTCGGAAACACCATATATTTT. As protein: CSAAVGNTIYF.

A word on this clone: The sample holds other DNA sequences that translate to the same CDR3. The chain uses TRBV5-1 and TRBJ1-1, with 9 nucleotides matching TRBD1. CDR3 length: 15 residues. V trimming: 2 bases; J trimming: 0 bases; junction bases outside the gene matches: 2. CDR1 is SGHRS and CDR2 is YFSETQ in the germline V gene. The CDR3 loop is CASSFTGGLNTEAFF. DNA for the CDR3: TGCGCCAGCAGCTTTACAGGGGGCTTGAACACTGAAGCTTTCTTT.